One sample yielded the 16 T cell receptor beta chains listed below, sequenced in a study of blood T cell repertoires in COVID-19. The assay was immunoSEQ multiplex PCR, and TCRdb's table has in-frame clones only and misses some. The table shows 390,000 or so clones, with 90% occurring only once. Sequencing input: peripheral blood. The receptors stem from a man aged 18 to 35 with active or convalescent COVID-19.

The chain recombines TRBV7-9 with TRBJ2-7, with TRBD2 as a possible D gene (5 bases). From germline, CDR1 is SEHNR and CDR2 FQNEAQ (reference sequence). The CDR3 sequence is 14 residues long. The V end lost 0 bases, the J end lost 6 bases, and 12 bases lay between the germline ends. The CDR3, as DNA: TGTGCCAGCAGCTTAGCGTCCCTAGCCGCCGAGCAGTACTTC. It encodes CASSLASLAAEQYF.

The chain has TRBV27 and TRBJ2-1; 8 bases are shared with TRBD2. CDR1 and CDR2 (germline): MNHEY, SMNVEV (reference sequence). The V and J ends lost 7 bases and 4 bases, in that order; junction bases with no gene match: 6. This CDR3 spans 14 amino acids. In DNA, the CDR3 is TGTGCCAGCAAGGGGCGGGGGGCGTACAATGAGCAGTTCTTC. This sequence encodes CASKGRGAYNEQFF.

The rearrangement uses TRBV5-6 and TRBJ2-3, with D possibly TRBD2 on 5 matching bases. The CDR3 sequence is 17 residues long. V lost 0 bases and J 3 bases, leaving 17 bases between the germline ends. Germline V lookup: CDR1 SGHDT, CDR2 YYEEEE. The chain's CDR3 is CASSLDSRRGGTDTQYF. DNA for the CDR3: TGTGCCAGCAGCTTGGACTCTAGACGGGGTGGAACAGATACGCAGTATTTT.

V is TRBV19 and J is TRBJ2-7; maybe TRBD1 (6 bases). The CDR3 contains 15 residues. Trimming took 6 bases from V and 0 from J, leaving 15 bases between them. The V gene's germline CDR1 is LNHDA and CDR2 SQIVND (reference sequence). The CDR3 nucleotides are TGTGCCAGTAGACGAAGACAGGTGAGCTCCTACGAGCAGTACTTC. This codes for CASRRRQVSSYEQYF.

This chain connects TRBV5-6 to TRBJ1-1; D remains ambiguous. Germline V gives CDR1 SGHDT, CDR2 YYEEEE. Deletions cut 2 bases from V and 3 bases from J, with 5 bases between. CDR3 length equals 12 residues. CDR3 DNA: TGTGCCAGCAGCTTTCCCGACACTGAAGCTTTCTTT. It codes for CASSFPDTEAFF.

V and J are TRBV7-2 and TRBJ1-1; 7 bases match TRBD1. With 4 bases clipped from V and 4 bases from J, the junction kept 9 bases outside the gene matches. Germline V lookup: CDR1 SGHTA, CDR2 FQGNSA. The CDR3 loop spans 15 amino acids. CDR3 protein: CASSSRQGLSTEAFF. The CDR3, as DNA: TGTGCCAGCAGCTCGCGACAGGGTTTAAGCACTGAAGCTTTCTTT.

This sequence joins TRBV27 and TRBJ1-2; TRBD1 matches at 9 bases. The V segment lost 4 bases and the J segment 4 bases; nucleotides outside the gene matches: 7. CDR3 length: 15 residues. Germline CDR1 is MNHEY and CDR2 is SMNVEV (reference sequence). CDR3 bases: TGTGCCAGCAGTTCTCGGGGACAGGGAGGCTATGGCTACACCTTC. It encodes CASSSRGQGGYGYTF.

The gene calls are TRBV19 and TRBJ2-3; a possible D gene is TRBD1 (6 bases). The germline gives CDR1 LNHDA, CDR2 SQIVND (reference sequence). Trimming took off 4 bases at V and 6 bases at J, with 17 bases between the two ends. CDR3 size: 15 residues. The CDR3 DNA is TGTGCCAGTAGTACCGCTGCCACGACAGGTGATACGCAGTATTTT. Protein sequence: CASSTAATTGDTQYF.

The chain recombines TRBV7-8 with TRBJ2-7, with 8 bases that match TRBD2. CDR3 size: 17 residues. CDR1 is SGHVS and CDR2 is FQNEAQ in the germline V gene. V trimming: 1 base; J trimming: 0 bases; junction bases outside the gene matches: 8. DNA for the CDR3: TGTGCCAGCAGCTTAGTATGGCGGGAGGCTATCTCCTACGAGCAGTACTTC. Encoded protein: CASSLVWREAISYEQYF.

The rearrangement joins TRBV6-5 to TRBJ2-5; the D gene is possibly TRBD1 (6 bases). Deletions cut 4 bases from V and 1 base from J, with 13 bases between. This CDR3 has 15 residues. Germline CDR1 reads MNHEY; CDR2 reads SVGAGI. Written as DNA, the CDR3 is TGTGCCAGCAGTTGGCGAGGGGGACCCCAAGAGACCCAGTACTTC. Its translation: CASSWRGGPQETQYF.

This clone was observed a few times. The chain joins TRBV4-3 to TRBJ1-4, with a possible D match to TRBD1 (5 bases). V was clipped by 1 base and J by 0 bases, with 15 bases between them. CDR1 is LGHNA and CDR2 is YSLEER in the germline V gene. There are 18 residues in the CDR3. CDR3 in amino acids: CASSQGVPGVATNEKLFF. DNA for the CDR3: TGCGCCAGCAGCCAAGGGGTGCCGGGGGTGGCAACTAATGAAAAACTGTTTTTT.

This chain links TRBV15 with TRBJ2-1, with 8 bases fitting TRBD2. The germline CDR1 and CDR2 sequences are LNHNV and YYDKDF (reference sequence). V lost 3 bases and J lost 10; bases outside the gene matches: 8. The CDR3 consists of 14 residues. DNA for the CDR3: TGTGCCACCAGCAGCCCCGGGGGGGGCCGCGAGCAGTTCTTC. Its translation is CATSSPGGGREQFF.

This clone was recorded a few times. The chain has TRBV27 and TRBJ1-5; tentatively, D is TRBD1 (6 bases). The CDR3 loop spans 17 amino acids. Trimming removed 3 bases from V and 4 bases from J, with 19 bases in between. CDR1 MNHEY and CDR2 SMNVEV come from the germline V gene (reference sequence). CDR3 sequence reads: CASSLLASGVGNQPQHF. The CDR3 DNA sequence: TGTGCCAGCAGTTTGCTTGCGTCAGGGGTAGGAAATCAGCCCCAGCATTTT.

The rearrangement uses TRBV4-3 and TRBJ1-1; the D gene is possibly TRBD1 (5 bases). The germline V gene has CDR1 LGHNA and CDR2 YSLEER. The CDR3 covers 15 residues. Trimming pared 1 base from V and 0 bases from J, leaving 9 bases between. CDR3 nucleotides: TGCGCCAGCAGCCAAGCCAGGGCGATGAACACTGAAGCTTTCTTT. Encoded protein: CASSQARAMNTEAFF.

The genes are TRBV6-5 and TRBJ1-3; D ambiguous. Germline V gives CDR1 MNHEY, CDR2 SVGAGI. The CDR3 loop spans 15 amino acids. Trimming shortened V by 0 bases and J by 2 bases, and 8 bases separated the two germline ends. CDR3 residues: CASSYSEEAGNTIYF. CDR3 DNA: TGTGCCAGCAGTTACTCGGAAGAGGCTGGAAACACCATATATTTT.

A single count supports this clone. This chain uses TRBV7-9 with TRBJ1-1; perhaps TRBD1 as D (5 bases). V lost 6 bases and J 7 bases, leaving 15 bases between the germline ends. CDR3 length: 13 amino acids. In germline, CDR1 is SEHNR, CDR2 FQNEAQ (reference sequence). In nucleotides, the CDR3 is TGTGCCAGCAGTAAAACGTCGGGGGATGAAGCTTTCTTT. Its protein is CASSKTSGDEAFF.